The clone carrying this T cell receptor (beta chain) was observed a single time. The data were produced by immunoSEQ multiplex PCR, yet TCRdb's version contains in-frame clones alone and is incomplete. The sample shows nearly 50,000 clones, around 90% of them seen only once. This specimen comes from a study of OX40 agonist ivuxolimab in advanced cancers. Study information: Ivuxolimab was delivered to patients intravenously every 2 weeks at doses spanning 0.01 to 10 mg/kg.

Per the germline V gene, CDR1 is GTSNPN and CDR2 is SVGIG (reference sequence). After removal of 4 bases from V and 3 bases from J, the junction contained 4 bases not matched to a gene. This CDR3 region has 14 residues. The rearrangement uses TRBV30 and TRBJ2-2, with 8 bases lining up with TRBD2. This sample comprised CD4+ or CD8+ T cells sorted from blood, obtained in a trial of the OX40 agonist ivuxolimab. The sequence was obtained from an adult with an advanced solid tumor such as melanoma, head and neck, liver or kidney cancer. The chain's CDR3 is CAWMRGEDTGELFF. Written as DNA, the CDR3 is TGTGCCTGGATGCGGGGGGAAGACACCGGGGAGCTGTTTTTT.